This T cell receptor (beta chain) came from a study of blood T cell repertoires in COVID-19. Study at large: T cells, B-cell-depleted T cells, or PBMCs provided the cDNA or gDNA that served as material.

Profiled with immunoSEQ multiplex PCR; TCRdb holds only in-frame clones, not every one. This sample carries about 73,000 clones, 80% to 90% of them seen once, and the ten largest clones take around 9%. V dropped 2 bases and J dropped 4; count of bases not matched to a gene: 3. The germline V gene has CDR1 SNHLY and CDR2 FYNNEI. This CDR3 is 14 amino acids long. Source material: peripheral blood. This receptor was obtained from a man aged 80 or over with acute or convalescent COVID-19. This chain links TRBV2 with TRBJ2-5; TRBD1 matches 8 bases. Here the CDR3 reads CASSEQGARETQYF. Here the CDR3 DNA reads TGTGCCAGCAGTGAACAGGGGGCCAGAGAGACCCAGTACTTC.